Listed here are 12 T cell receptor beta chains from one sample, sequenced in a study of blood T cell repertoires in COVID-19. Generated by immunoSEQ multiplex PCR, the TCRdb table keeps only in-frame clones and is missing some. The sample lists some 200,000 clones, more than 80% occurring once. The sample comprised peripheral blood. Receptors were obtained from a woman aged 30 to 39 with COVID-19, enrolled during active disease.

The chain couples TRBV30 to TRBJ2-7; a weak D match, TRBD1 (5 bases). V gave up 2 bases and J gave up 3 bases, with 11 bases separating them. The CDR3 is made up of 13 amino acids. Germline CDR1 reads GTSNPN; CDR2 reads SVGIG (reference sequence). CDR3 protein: CAWSLGLNYEQYF. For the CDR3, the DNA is TGTGCCTGGAGTCTGGGGCTGAACTACGAGCAGTACTTC. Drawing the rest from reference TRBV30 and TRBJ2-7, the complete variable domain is SQTIHQWPATLVQPVGSPLSLECTVEGTSNPNLYWYRQAAGRGLQLLFYSVGIGQISSEVPQNLSASRPQDRQFILSSKKLLLSDSGFYLCAWSLGLNYEQYFGPGTRLTVT.

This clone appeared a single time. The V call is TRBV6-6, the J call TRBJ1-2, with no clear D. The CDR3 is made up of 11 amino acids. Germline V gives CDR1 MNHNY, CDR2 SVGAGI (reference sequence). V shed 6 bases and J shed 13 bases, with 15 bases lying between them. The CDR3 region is CASRSGNGPTF. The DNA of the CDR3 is TGTGCCAGCAGGTCGGGAAACGGGCCCACCTTC.

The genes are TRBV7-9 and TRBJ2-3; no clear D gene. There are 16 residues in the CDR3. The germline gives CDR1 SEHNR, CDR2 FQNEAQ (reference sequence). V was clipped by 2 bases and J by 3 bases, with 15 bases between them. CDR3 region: CASSLLSSFLTDTQYF. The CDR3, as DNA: TGTGCCAGCAGCTTATTGTCCTCCTTCTTAACAGATACGCAGTATTTT.

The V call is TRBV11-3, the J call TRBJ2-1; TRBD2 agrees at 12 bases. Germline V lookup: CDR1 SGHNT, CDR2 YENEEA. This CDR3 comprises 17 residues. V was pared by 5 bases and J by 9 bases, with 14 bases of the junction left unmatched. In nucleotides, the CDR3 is TGTGCCAGCAGCCCAGGGACTAGCGGGTATGGGGGGAGTGAGCAGTTCTTC. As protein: CASSPGTSGYGGSEQFF. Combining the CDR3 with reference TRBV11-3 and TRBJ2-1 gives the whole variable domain EAGVVQSPRYKIIEKKQPVAFWCNPISGHNTLYWYLQNLGQGPELLIRYENEEAVDDSQLPKDRFSAERLKGVDSTLKIQPAELGDSAVYLCASSPGTSGYGGSEQFFGPGTRLTVL.

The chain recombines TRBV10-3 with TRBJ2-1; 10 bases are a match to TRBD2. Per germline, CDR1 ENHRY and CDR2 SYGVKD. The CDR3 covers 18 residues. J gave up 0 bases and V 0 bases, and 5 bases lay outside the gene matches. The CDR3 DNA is TGTGCCATCAGTGAGTCTCTAGCGGGGGCCGGCTCCTACAATGAGCAGTTCTTC. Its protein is CAISESLAGAGSYNEQFF.

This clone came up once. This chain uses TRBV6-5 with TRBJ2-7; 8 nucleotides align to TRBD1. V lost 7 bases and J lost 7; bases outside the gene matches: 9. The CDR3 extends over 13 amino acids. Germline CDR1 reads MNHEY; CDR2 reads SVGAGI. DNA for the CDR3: TGTGCCAGCAACGCAGGGGGCCGTCGAGAGCAGTACTTC. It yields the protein CASNAGGRREQYF.

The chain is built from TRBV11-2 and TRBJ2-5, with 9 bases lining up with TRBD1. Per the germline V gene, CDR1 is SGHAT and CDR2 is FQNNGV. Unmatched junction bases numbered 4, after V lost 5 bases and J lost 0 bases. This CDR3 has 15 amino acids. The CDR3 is CASSPGQGYQETQYF. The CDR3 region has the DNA TGTGCCAGCAGCCCAGGACAGGGGTACCAAGAGACCCAGTACTTC.

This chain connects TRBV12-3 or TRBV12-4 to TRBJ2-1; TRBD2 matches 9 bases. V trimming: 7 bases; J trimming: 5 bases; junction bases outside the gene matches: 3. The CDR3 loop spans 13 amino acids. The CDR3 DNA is TGTGCCAGCATAGCGGGGGCCCACAATGAGCAGTTCTTC. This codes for CASIAGAHNEQFF.

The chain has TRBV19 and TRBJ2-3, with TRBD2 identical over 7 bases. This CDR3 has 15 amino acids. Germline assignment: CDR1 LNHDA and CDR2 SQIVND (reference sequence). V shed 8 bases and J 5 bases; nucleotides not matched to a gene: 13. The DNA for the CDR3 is TGTGCCAGTCACCCGGGGGGTCTCCCTCTAGATACGCAGTATTTT. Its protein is CASHPGGLPLDTQYF. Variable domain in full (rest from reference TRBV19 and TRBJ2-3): DGGITQSPKYLFRKEGQNVTLSCEQNLNHDAMYWYRQDPGQGLRLIYYSQIVNDFQKGDIAEGYSVSREKKESFPLTVTSAQKNPTAFYLCASHPGGLPLDTQYFGPGTRLTVL.

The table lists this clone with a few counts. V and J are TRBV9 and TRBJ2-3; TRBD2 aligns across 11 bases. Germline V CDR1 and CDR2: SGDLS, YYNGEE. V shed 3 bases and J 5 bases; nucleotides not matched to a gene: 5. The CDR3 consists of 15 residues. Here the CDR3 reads CASSATGTSGDTQYF. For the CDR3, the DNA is TGTGCCAGCAGCGCGACCGGGACTAGCGGAGATACGCAGTATTTT.

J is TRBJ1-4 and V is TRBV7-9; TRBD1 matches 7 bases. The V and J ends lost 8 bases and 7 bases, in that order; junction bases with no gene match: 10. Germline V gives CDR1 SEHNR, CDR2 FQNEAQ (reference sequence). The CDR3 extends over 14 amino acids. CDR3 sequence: CASGLQGRGEKLFF. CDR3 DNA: TGTGCCAGCGGATTACAGGGGAGAGGTGAAAAACTGTTTTTT.

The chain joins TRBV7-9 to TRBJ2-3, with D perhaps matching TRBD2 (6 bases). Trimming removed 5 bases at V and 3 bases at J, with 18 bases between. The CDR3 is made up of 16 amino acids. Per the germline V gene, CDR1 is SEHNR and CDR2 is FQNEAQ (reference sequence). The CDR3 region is CASSTLLGGETDTQYF. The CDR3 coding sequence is TGTGCCAGCAGCACCCTTCTAGGCGGGGAAACAGATACGCAGTATTTT.